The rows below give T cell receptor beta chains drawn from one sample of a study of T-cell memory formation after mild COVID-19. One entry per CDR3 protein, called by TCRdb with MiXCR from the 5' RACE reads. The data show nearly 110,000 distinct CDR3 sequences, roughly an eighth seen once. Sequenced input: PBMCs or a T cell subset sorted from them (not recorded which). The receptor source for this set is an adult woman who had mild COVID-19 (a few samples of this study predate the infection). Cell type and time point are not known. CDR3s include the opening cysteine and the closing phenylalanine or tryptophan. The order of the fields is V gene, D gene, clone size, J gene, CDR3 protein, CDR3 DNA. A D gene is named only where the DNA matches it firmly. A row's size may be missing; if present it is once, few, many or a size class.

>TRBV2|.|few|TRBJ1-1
CASSPPGMSAFF
TGTGCCAGCAGTCCCCCCGGGATGTCAGCTTTCTTT
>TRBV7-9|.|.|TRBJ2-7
CAVQRPVEQYF
TGTGCCGTCCAGCGCCCCGTGGAGCAGTACTTC
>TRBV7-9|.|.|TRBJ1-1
CASSPEGKNTEAFF
TGTGCCAGCAGCCCTGAGGGGAAGAACACTGAAGCTTTCTTT
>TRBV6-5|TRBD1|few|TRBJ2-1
CASSVTRGPYNEQFF
TGTGCCAGCAGCGTTACCAGGGGGCCCTACAATGAGCAGTTCTTC
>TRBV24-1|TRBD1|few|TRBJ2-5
CATSDFPFGTGGQETQYF
TGTGCCACCAGTGATTTTCCCTTCGGGACAGGGGGCCAAGAGACCCAGTACTTC
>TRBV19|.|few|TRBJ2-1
CASSPTSGGGDEQFF
TGTGCCAGTAGCCCGACTTCAGGGGGAGGCGATGAGCAGTTCTTC
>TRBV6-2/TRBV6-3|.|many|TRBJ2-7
CASSLRDGSYEQYF
TGTGCCAGCAGCCTCCGGGACGGGTCCTACGAGCAGTACTTC
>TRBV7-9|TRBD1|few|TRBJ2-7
CASSPLAGQGYEQYF
TGTGCCAGCAGCCCCCTCGCGGGACAGGGGTACGAGCAGTACTTC
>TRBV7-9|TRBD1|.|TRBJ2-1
CAIDRGGDEQFF
TGTGCCATCGACAGGGGAGGCGATGAGCAGTTCTTC
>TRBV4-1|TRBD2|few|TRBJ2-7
CASSHAGLAGGSYEQYF
TGCGCCAGCAGCCATGCTGGACTAGCGGGGGGCAGCTACGAGCAGTACTTC
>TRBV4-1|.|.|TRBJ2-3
CASSQDGPYLTDTQYF
TGCGCCAGCAGCCAAGATGGTCCCTACCTCACAGATACGCAGTATTTT
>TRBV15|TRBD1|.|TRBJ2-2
CATSATGTGAAGELFF
TGTGCCACCAGCGCTACCGGGACAGGGGCGGCCGGGGAGCTGTTTTTT
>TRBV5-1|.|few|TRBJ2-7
CASLAGPSYEQYF
TGCGCCAGCTTGGCGGGGCCCTCCTACGAGCAGTACTTC
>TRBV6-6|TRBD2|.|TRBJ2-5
CASSYGTSGGQETQYF
TGTGCCAGCAGTTACGGGACTAGCGGGGGCCAAGAGACCCAGTACTTC
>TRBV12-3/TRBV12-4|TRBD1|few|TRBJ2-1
CASSDTPQGAGDEQFF
TGTGCCAGCAGCGATACCCCACAGGGGGCGGGGGATGAGCAGTTCTTC
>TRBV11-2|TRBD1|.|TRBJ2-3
CASSLDAFGTGLDTQYF
TGTGCCAGCAGCTTAGATGCCTTCGGGACAGGGTTAGATACGCAGTATTTT
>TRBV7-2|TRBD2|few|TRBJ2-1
CASSPWSSGGSYNEQFF
TGTGCCAGCAGCCCCTGGAGTAGCGGGGGGTCCTACAATGAGCAGTTCTTC
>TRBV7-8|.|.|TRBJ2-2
CASSLGLVNTGELFF
TGTGCCAGCAGCTTAGGGCTCGTTAACACCGGGGAGCTGTTTTTT
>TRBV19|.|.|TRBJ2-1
CASSPYTHNEQFF
TGTGCCAGTAGTCCGTACACGCACAATGAGCAGTTCTTC
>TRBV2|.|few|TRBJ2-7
CASSEGTAVYEQYF
TGTGCCAGCAGTGAAGGGACAGCAGTTTACGAGCAGTACTTC
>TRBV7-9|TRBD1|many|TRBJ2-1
CASSSGNRGVNEQFF
TGTGCCAGCAGCTCGGGGAACAGGGGAGTCAATGAGCAGTTCTTC
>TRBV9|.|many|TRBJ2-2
CASSVGPNTGELFF
TGTGCCAGCAGCGTAGGTCCGAACACCGGGGAGCTGTTTTTT
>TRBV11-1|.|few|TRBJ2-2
CASSSSGLSTGELFF
TGTGCCAGCAGCTCCTCCGGGTTATCCACCGGGGAGCTGTTTTTT